This T cell receptor beta chain was identified during a study of Ad26.COV2.S vaccination and SARS-CoV-2 variants. Findings and caveats of the study: Those who received vaccine or placebo ended up with similar non-spike TCR breadth. Total T cell responses, in the TCR breadth and depth analyses, may have been underestimated.

The treatment was: 19 received Ad26.COV2.S at low or high dose, single or two shots; 5 received placebo; per-sample allocation not given. Specimens were obtained on day 63 following the first vaccine or placebo injection. As its vector, the vaccine had Ad26, which expressed Wuhan-strain SARS-CoV-2 spike. Germline V CDR1 and CDR2: MNHEY, SMNVEV (reference sequence). The CDR3 consists of 14 residues. V was pared by 3 bases and J by 2 bases, with 7 bases between. Profiled with immunoSEQ multiplex PCR; TCRdb holds only in-frame clones, not every one. Of over 400,000 clones listed, 89% are singletons. As regards this clone: Its antigen is undetermined.

This sequence joins TRBV27 and TRBJ1-4; D not certain. The TCR originated in a person between 18 and 65 years old who received the Ad26.COV2.S COVID-19 vaccine or a placebo. This sample comprised peripheral blood, obtained in a trial of Ad26.COV2.S vaccine versus placebo. The CDR3 DNA follows: TGTGCCAGCAGTTTTTCGGGGACTAATGAAAAACTGTTTTTT. This gives the protein CASSFSGTNEKLFF.